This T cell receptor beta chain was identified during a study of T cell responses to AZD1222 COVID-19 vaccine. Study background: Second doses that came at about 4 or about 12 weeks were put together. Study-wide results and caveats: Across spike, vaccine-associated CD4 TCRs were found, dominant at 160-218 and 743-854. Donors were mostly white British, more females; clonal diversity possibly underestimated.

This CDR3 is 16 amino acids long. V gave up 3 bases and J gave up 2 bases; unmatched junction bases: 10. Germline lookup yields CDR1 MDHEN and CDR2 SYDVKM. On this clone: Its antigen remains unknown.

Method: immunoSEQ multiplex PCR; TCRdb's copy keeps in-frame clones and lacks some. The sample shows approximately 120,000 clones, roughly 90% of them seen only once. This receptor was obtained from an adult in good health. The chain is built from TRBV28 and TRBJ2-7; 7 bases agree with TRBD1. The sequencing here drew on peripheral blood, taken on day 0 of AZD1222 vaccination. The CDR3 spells CASSLSGQTPTYEQYF. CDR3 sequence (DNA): TGTGCCAGCAGTTTGTCGGGACAGACTCCGACCTACGAGCAGTACTTC.